The 26 T cell receptor beta chains presented below share a single source sample, sequenced in a study of T cell repertoires in cytomegalovirus infection. One entry per CDR3 protein, called by TCRdb with MiXCR from the reads. The profile shows 310,000 or so distinct CDR3 sequences, more than 20% of them singletons. For these receptors, no antigen is known. The sample here was cultured PBMCs, taken from culture after CMV antigen stimulation. The receptors come from a human donor in good health (CMV status not recorded). Some clones in this sample may be carry-over from other donors' samples.

The CDR3, as DNA: TGTGCCAGCAGCTCTCAGGGTCGACTAGTATTCGATGAGCAGTTCTTC. Encoded protein: CASSSQGRLVFDEQFF. The chain combines TRBV11-2 with TRBJ2-1; the D gene is possibly TRBD2 (6 bases). The CDR3 is 16 residues long. V lost 4 bases and J 8 bases, leaving 21 bases between the germline ends. From germline, CDR1 is SGHAT and CDR2 FQNNGV.

This clonotype was seen only a few times. The rearrangement links TRBV25-1 to TRBJ2-1, with 9 bases identical to TRBD2. Germline V gene sequence: CDR1 MGHDK, CDR2 SYGVNS. The ends lost 6 bases at V and 1 base at J; junction bases unmatched: 16. The CDR3 has 19 residues. The DNA for the CDR3 is TGTGCCAGCAGCCGATTTGATTTAGCGGGAGATAATTCCTACAATGAGCAGTTCTTC. This gives the protein CASSRFDLAGDNSYNEQFF.

This clonotype was detected ten times or more. The chain couples TRBV7-2 to TRBJ2-1; TRBD2 matches at 7 bases. The CDR3 loop spans 14 amino acids. The germline CDR1 and CDR2 sequences are SGHTA and FQGNSA. The V gene end was trimmed by 2 bases and the J gene end by 6 bases; junction bases not matched to a gene: 4. This CDR3 reads CASSLRLAGNEQFF. The DNA for the CDR3 is TGTGCCAGCAGCTTACGACTAGCAGGCAATGAGCAGTTCTTC.

The rearrangement links TRBV6-2 or TRBV6-3 to TRBJ1-5; no reliable D call. This CDR3 contains 18 residues. Per the germline V gene, CDR1 is MNHEY and CDR2 is SVGEGT. Trimming shortened V by 0 bases and J by 0 bases, and 15 bases separated the two germline ends. The CDR3 loop reads CASSYSRRSAASNQPQHF. The CDR3 region has the DNA TGTGCCAGCAGTTACTCGAGACGGTCGGCGGCTAGCAATCAGCCCCAGCATTTT.

In this sample, this clonotype turned up a few times. The chain is built from TRBV19 and TRBJ2-3; TRBD2 matches 8 bases. V shed 6 bases and J 2 bases; nucleotides not matched to a gene: 13. The length of the CDR3 is 17 residues. Germline V lookup: CDR1 LNHDA, CDR2 SQIVND (reference sequence). CDR3 region: CASSRRLARTVTDTQYF. The CDR3 DNA follows: TGTGCCAGTAGCCGGAGACTAGCGCGAACGGTCACAGATACGCAGTATTTT.

This clonotype was seen more than once but under ten times. This chain connects TRBV19 to TRBJ1-3, with D unresolved. The germline V gene has CDR1 LNHDA and CDR2 SQIVND (reference sequence). This CDR3 region has 14 residues. The V and J ends lost 5 bases and 4 bases respectively, with 12 bases between them. The CDR3 nucleotides read TGTGCCAGTAGTCTTGCCCGAGGAGGAAACACCATATATTTT. Translating it yields CASSLARGGNTIYF.

Ten or more counts support this clonotype. The chain employs TRBV7-2 and TRBJ2-2; 8 bases are shared with TRBD2. The CDR3 length is 17 residues. Germline CDR1 SGHTA, CDR2 FQGNSA. The ends lost 3 bases at V and 0 bases at J; junction bases unmatched: 6. The CDR3 DNA follows: TGTGCCAGCAGCTTGATTAGCGGGATAACGAACACCGGGGAGCTGTTTTTT. It translates to CASSLISGITNTGELFF. Combining the CDR3 with reference TRBV7-2 and TRBJ2-2 gives the whole variable domain GAGVSQSPSNKVTEKGKDVELRCDPISGHTALYWYRQSLGQGLEFLIYFQGNSAPDKSGLPSDRFSAERTGGSVSTLTIQRTQQEDSAVYLCASSLISGITNTGELFFGEGSRLTVL.

The chain uses TRBV12-3 or TRBV12-4 and TRBJ2-2, with D possibly TRBD2 on 6 matching bases. CDR3 length: 17 residues. With 3 bases removed from V and 1 base from J, the gap between germline ends came to 15 bases. CDR3 nucleotide sequence: TGTGCCAGCAGTTTTCTAGCGTCATTTAAGAACACCGGGGAGCTGTTTTTT. Its protein is CASSFLASFKNTGELFF.

This clonotype was detected ten times or more. This chain connects TRBV7-8 to TRBJ1-5, with TRBD1 matching over 8 bases. The V segment lost 4 bases and the J segment 0 bases; nucleotides outside the gene matches: 5. Germline-derived CDR1 and CDR2 are SGHVS and FQNEAQ. The CDR3 is 16 amino acids. In DNA, the CDR3 is TGTGCCAGCAGCTCGCAGGGGGCCTATAGCAATCAGCCCCAGCATTTT. This codes for CASSSQGAYSNQPQHF.

V is TRBV19 and J is TRBJ2-3, with 12 positions matching TRBD2. The germline V gene has CDR1 LNHDA and CDR2 SQIVND (reference sequence). This CDR3 spans 17 amino acids. Losses at the gene ends were 3 bases for V and 4 bases for J; bases not matched to a gene: 8. In nucleotides, the CDR3 is TGTGCCAGTAGTATGAGGTTACTAGCGGGAGGCCCAGATACGCAGTATTTT. It encodes CASSMRLLAGGPDTQYF.

The rearrangement joins TRBV19 to TRBJ1-1; a possible D gene is TRBD1 (5 bases). Germline values: CDR1 LNHDA, CDR2 SQIVND (reference sequence). The V and J ends lost 3 bases and 1 base respectively, with 12 bases between them. The CDR3 extends over 15 amino acids. In DNA form, the CDR3 reads TGTGCCAGTAGTATCCGGGTTGGGGGGAACACTGAAGCTTTCTTT. Translating it yields CASSIRVGGNTEAFF.

The rearrangement uses TRBV19 and TRBJ2-1, with D perhaps matching TRBD2 (6 bases). The germline CDR1 and CDR2 sequences are LNHDA and SQIVND (reference sequence). V lost 1 base and J lost 0, with 25 bases in between. The CDR3 totals 21 residues. The CDR3 spells CASSIAGADIREPSSYNEQFF. The CDR3 region has the DNA TGTGCCAGTAGTATAGCGGGAGCGGATATACGCGAACCAAGCTCCTACAATGAGCAGTTCTTC.

The chain employs TRBV5-8 and TRBJ1-3; a possible D gene is TRBD1 (6 bases). The CDR3 is 16 residues long. Germline CDR1 and CDR2: SGHTS and YDEGEE. The ends were cut back, 4 bases at V and 3 bases at J, with 17 bases in the middle. The CDR3 spells CASSGELGGHGNTIYF. CDR3 coding DNA: TGTGCCAGCAGCGGGGAGCTGGGGGGACATGGAAACACCATATATTTT.

The CDR3 DNA is TGTGCCAGCAGCGTTTCGGGAGGGCGATCCGAGCAGTTCTTC. It translates to CASSVSGGRSEQFF. The chain carries TRBV9 and TRBJ2-1, with 8 bases aligning to TRBD2. The CDR3 length is 14 residues. The V and J ends lost 2 bases and 10 bases, in that order; junction bases with no gene match: 8. CDR1 and CDR2 (germline): SGDLS, YYNGEE.

The chain links TRBV27 to TRBJ2-1; 11 bases map to TRBD2. Germline loops: CDR1 MNHEY, CDR2 SMNVEV (reference sequence). This CDR3 has 19 residues. After removal of 5 bases from V and 2 bases from J, the junction contained 14 bases not matched to a gene. Here the CDR3 DNA reads TGTGCCAGCAGTCCCCGGGGTAGCGGGAGGGTCCGGGCCTACAATGAGCAGTTCTTC. Protein sequence: CASSPRGSGRVRAYNEQFF.

This sequence joins TRBV5-1 and TRBJ2-1; 9 bases match TRBD1. Germline lookup yields CDR1 SGHRS and CDR2 YFSETQ. The CDR3 sequence is 16 residues long. Unmatched junction bases numbered 10, after V lost 4 bases and J lost 5 bases. The CDR3 sequence is CASSPTGGNVNNEQFF. The CDR3 DNA is TGCGCCAGCAGCCCAACAGGGGGCAACGTCAACAATGAGCAGTTCTTC.

This clonotype came up a few times. Sequence at one end of the junction differs from germline and may be a read error. The V gene is TRBV7-9, the J gene TRBJ1-2; D is perhaps TRBD1 (5 bases). CDR1 and CDR2 from the germline V gene are SEHNR and FQNEAQ (reference sequence). This CDR3 comprises 11 residues. The DNA of the CDR3 is TGTGCCAGCAGCTCGGGACCTAGGGCCGTCTTC. It encodes CASSSGPRAVF.

V is TRBV12-3 or TRBV12-4 and J is TRBJ1-1; 7 bases fit TRBD1. The V and J ends lost 7 bases and 1 base, in that order; junction bases with no gene match: 3. This CDR3 is built from 13 residues. In DNA form, the CDR3 reads TGTGCCAGCATTTCAGGGGGGAACACTGAAGCTTTCTTT. Its translation is CASISGGNTEAFF.

About this clonotype: It may be a read error: a sequence one base away is much more abundant. The gene calls are TRBV11-3 and TRBJ2-1; 8 bases match TRBD2. The J segment lost 0 bases and the V segment lost 1 base, leaving 5 bases of the junction unmatched. Germline-derived CDR1 and CDR2 are SGHNT and YENEEA. This CDR3 is built from 17 residues. The CDR3 coding sequence is TGTGCCAGCAGCTTAGGGGGCGGGAGGAGCTCCTACAATGAGCAGTTCTTC. It specifies CASSLGGGRSSYNEQFF.

The rearrangement joins TRBV6-2 or TRBV6-3 to TRBJ2-7; D ambiguous. The CDR3 runs to 16 residues. Between the trimmed V and J ends, which lost 3 bases and 4 bases, there was a span of 19 bases. The germline gives CDR1 MNHEY, CDR2 SVGEGT. CDR3 sequence: CASSYFLVKVSYEQYF. CDR3 nucleotide sequence: TGTGCCAGCAGTTATTTTCTGGTGAAAGTTTCTTACGAGCAGTACTTC.

This sequence joins TRBV7-4 and TRBJ2-7; 11 bases are a match to TRBD1. In germline, CDR1 is SGHVT, CDR2 SQSDAQ. V shed 1 base, J shed 5 bases, and the junction held 1 base outside the gene matches. This CDR3 region has 14 residues. The CDR3 sequence is CASSLGTGGHEQYF. The CDR3 DNA is TGTGCCAGCAGCTTAGGGACAGGGGGCCACGAGCAGTACTTC.

V and J are TRBV18 and TRBJ2-5, with D maybe TRBD1 (6 bases). There are 15 residues in the CDR3. Germline V gene data show CDR1 as KGHSH and CDR2 as LQKENI. Trimming took 4 bases from V and 5 from J, leaving 17 bases between them. DNA of the CDR3: TGTGCCAGCTCACGGAACCGGGACACCGGCGAGACCCAGTACTTC. Residues: CASSRNRDTGETQYF.

The genes are TRBV9 and TRBJ2-1; 11 bases align to TRBD2. Germline V gene data show CDR1 as SGDLS and CDR2 as YYNGEE. V lost 0 bases and J lost 2; bases outside the gene matches: 4. The CDR3 is made up of 17 amino acids. The CDR3 is CASSVDRLAGTYNEQFF. CDR3 in DNA: TGTGCCAGCAGCGTAGACCGACTAGCGGGGACCTACAATGAGCAGTTCTTC.

This clonotype was seen more than once but under ten times. J is TRBJ1-5 and V is TRBV24-1; D remains ambiguous. The CDR3 has 14 residues. Germline V CDR1 and CDR2: KGHDR, SFDVKD. V was shortened by 5 bases and J by 0 bases, with 7 bases between the two germline ends. As DNA, the CDR3 is TGTGCCACCAGTGTCGATAATAGCAATCAGCCCCAGCATTTT. It is translated as CATSVDNSNQPQHF.

This clonotype was seen a few times. The rearrangement joins TRBV6-2 or TRBV6-3 to TRBJ2-2; TRBD1 agrees at 8 bases. Germline V gene lookup returns CDR1 MNHEY and CDR2 SVGEGT. This CDR3 has 16 amino acids. Trimming cost V 4 bases and J 4 bases; bases outside gene matches: 8. CDR3 loop: CASSSWTGRRTGELFF. The CDR3, as DNA: TGTGCCAGCAGTTCCTGGACAGGGCGGCGCACCGGGGAGCTGTTTTTT.

This clonotype was counted only a few times. This chain joins TRBV28 and TRBJ1-2; 11 bases agree with TRBD1. The CDR3 spans 14 residues. Trimming took 5 bases from V and 6 from J; bases not matched to a gene: 5. Germline values: CDR1 MDHEN, CDR2 SYDVKM. The CDR3 here is CASSIPGQGDGYTF. CDR3 DNA sequence: TGTGCCAGCAGTATCCCGGGACAGGGGGATGGCTACACCTTC.